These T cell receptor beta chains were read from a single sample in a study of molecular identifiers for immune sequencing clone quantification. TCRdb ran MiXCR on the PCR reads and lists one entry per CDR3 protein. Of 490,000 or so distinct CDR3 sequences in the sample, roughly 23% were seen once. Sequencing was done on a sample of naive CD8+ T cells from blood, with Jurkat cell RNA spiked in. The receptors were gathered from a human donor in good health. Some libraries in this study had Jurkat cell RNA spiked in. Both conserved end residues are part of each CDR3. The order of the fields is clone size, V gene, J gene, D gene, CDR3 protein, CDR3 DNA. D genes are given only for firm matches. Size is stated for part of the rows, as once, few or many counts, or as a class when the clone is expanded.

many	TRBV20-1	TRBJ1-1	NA	CSARGPGHNTEAFF	TGCAGTGCTAGGGGACCGGGACATAACACTGAAGCTTTCTTT
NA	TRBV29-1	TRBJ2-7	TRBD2	CSAGTSGLSYEQHF	TGCAGCGCTGGGACTAGCGGCCTCTCCTACGAGCAGCACTTC
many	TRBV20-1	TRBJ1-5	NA	CSARGHNSNQPQHF	TGCAGTGCTAGAGGACATAATAGCAATCAGCCCCAGCATTTT
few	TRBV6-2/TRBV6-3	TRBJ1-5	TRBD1	CASSYSGTGVQPQHF	TGTGCCAGCAGTTACTCTGGGACAGGCGTTCAGCCCCAGCATTTT
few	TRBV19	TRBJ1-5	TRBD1	CASSPEPDRAGDQPQHF	TGTGCCAGTAGTCCCGAGCCGGACAGGGCTGGCGATCAGCCCCAGCATTTT
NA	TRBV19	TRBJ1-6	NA	CASQMQGFPFYGSPLHF	TGTGCCAGCCAAATGCAGGGATTCCCTTTTTATGGTTCACCCCTCCACTTT
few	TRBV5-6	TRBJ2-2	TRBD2	CASSPSSGSDTGELFF	TGTGCCAGCAGCCCGTCTAGCGGGAGCGACACCGGGGAGCTGTTTTTT
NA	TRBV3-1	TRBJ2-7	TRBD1	CASSQENEDRPYEQYF	TGTGCCAGCAGCCAAGAGAACGAGGACAGGCCATACGAGCAGTACTTC
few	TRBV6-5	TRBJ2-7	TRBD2	CASRSTSGSKQYF	TGTGCCAGCAGATCTACTAGCGGGAGTAAGCAGTACTTC
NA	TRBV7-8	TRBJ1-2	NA	CASSPPSGRPYGYTF	TGTGCCAGCAGCCCACCTTCGGGCAGACCTTATGGCTACACCTTC